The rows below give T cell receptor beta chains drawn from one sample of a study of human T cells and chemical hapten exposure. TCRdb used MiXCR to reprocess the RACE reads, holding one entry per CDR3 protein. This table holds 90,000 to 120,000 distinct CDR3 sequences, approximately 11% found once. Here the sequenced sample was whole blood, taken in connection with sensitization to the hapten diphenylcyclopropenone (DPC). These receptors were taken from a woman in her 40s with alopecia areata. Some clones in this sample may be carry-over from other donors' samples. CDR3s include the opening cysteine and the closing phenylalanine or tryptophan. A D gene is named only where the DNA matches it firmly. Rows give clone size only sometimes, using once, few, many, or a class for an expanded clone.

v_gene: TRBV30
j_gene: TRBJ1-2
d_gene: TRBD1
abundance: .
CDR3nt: TGTGCCTGGGGAACAGGGGTGGGTGGCTACACCTTC
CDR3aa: CAWGTGVGGYTF

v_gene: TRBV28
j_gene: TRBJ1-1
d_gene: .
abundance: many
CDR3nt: TGTGCCAGCACCATCACCGGTCATGACACTGAAGCTTTCTTT
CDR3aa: CASTITGHDTEAFF

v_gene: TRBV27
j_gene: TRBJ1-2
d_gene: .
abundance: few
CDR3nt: TGTGCCAGCAGGGGCAGTCAACCCCCTAACTATGGCTACACCTTC
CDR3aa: CASRGSQPPNYGYTF

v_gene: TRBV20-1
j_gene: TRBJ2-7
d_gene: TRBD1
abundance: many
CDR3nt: TGCAGCAGCACGGACAGGGAGAACGAGCAGTACTTC
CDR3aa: CSSTDRENEQYF

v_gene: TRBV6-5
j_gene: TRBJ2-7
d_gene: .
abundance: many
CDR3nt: TGTGCCAGCAGGCTCTCGACAGTCTACGAGCAGTACTTC
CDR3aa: CASRLSTVYEQYF

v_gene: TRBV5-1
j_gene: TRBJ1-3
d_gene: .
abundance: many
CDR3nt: TGCGCCAGCAAGGACAGTACTGGAAACACCATATATTTT
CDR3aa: CASKDSTGNTIYF

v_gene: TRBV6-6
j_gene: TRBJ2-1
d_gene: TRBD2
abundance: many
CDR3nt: TGTGCCAGCAGCTCACGGGGGGGCCATGAGCAGTTCTTC
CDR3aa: CASSSRGGHEQFF

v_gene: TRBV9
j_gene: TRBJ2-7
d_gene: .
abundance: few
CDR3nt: TGTGCCAGCAGCCCTGGGAGCTCCTACGAGCAGTACTTC
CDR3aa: CASSPGSSYEQYF

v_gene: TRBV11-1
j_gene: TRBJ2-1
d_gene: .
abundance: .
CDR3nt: TGTGCCAGCATACGGGGTGGCGTCTCCCGAGGTGAGCAGTTCTTC
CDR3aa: CASIRGGVSRGEQFF

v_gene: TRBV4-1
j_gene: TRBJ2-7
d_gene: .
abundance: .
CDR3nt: TGCGCCAGCAGCCTTTACGGGGATACCTACGAGCAGTACTTC
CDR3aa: CASSLYGDTYEQYF

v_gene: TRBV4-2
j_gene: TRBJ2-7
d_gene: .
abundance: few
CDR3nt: TGTGCCAGCAGCCAAGTTCCCGCCTACGAGCAGTACTTC
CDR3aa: CASSQVPAYEQYF

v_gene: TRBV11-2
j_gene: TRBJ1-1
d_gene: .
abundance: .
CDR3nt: TGTGCCAGCAGCTTAGGCGCGGGGGTTATGAACACTGAAGCTTTCTTT
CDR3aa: CASSLGAGVMNTEAFF

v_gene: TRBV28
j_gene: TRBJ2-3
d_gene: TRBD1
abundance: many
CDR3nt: TGTGCCAGCAGTTTATACCTGGGACAGGGGGACACAGATACGCAGTATTTT
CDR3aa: CASSLYLGQGDTDTQYF

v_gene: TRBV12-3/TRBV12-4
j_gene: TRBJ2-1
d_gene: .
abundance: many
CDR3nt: TGTGCCAGCAGTGGGGACCCGCCCGGGTACAATGAGCAGTTCTTC
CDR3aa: CASSGDPPGYNEQFF